This entry concerns a single T cell receptor beta chain. The authors' processing: Reference gene primer amplification gave nucleated cell count estimates. Only in-frame clones appear in the TCRdb table, and some are missing; sequencing was by immunoSEQ multiplex PCR. V, J and clone size were drawn from that table, and D and trimming were deduced from the DNA. The table includes 300,000 to 450,000 clones, 85% detected once. The data stem from a study of blood T cell repertoires in COVID-19. Across the study: From the United States, Italy and Spain came samples of acute and convalescent COVID-19. PBMCs, B-cell-depleted T cells, or T cells were the source of the cDNA or gDNA that made up the material.

Trimming took off 6 bases at V and 0 bases at J, with 15 bases between the two ends. Looked up from germline, CDR1 is ENHRY and CDR2 is SYGVKD. The CDR3 loop spans 16 amino acids. The chain carries TRBV10-3 and TRBJ1-5, with D perhaps TRBD1 (6 bases). The sample consisted of peripheral blood. This clonotype was sampled from a young woman with acute or convalescent COVID-19. CDR3: CAISLGGPYSNQPQHF. CDR3 DNA: TGTGCCATCAGCCTCGGGGGGCCGTATAGCAATCAGCCCCAGCATTTT.